This T cell receptor beta chain was identified during a study of beta chain features in type 1 diabetes. Study-wide findings and caveats: Moderately but significantly shorter TCRB CDR3s were found in Type 1 diabetes patients in all four CD4+ subsets. Type 1 diabetes patients had fewer VDJ junction insertions and more deletions.

cDNA synthesis used the whole RNA isolate, giving expressed TCRB sequences. About 3.57 million reads were obtained on average from naive, central memory and regulatory T cell samples. Method: immunoSEQ multiplex PCR; TCRdb's copy keeps in-frame clones and lacks some. This table holds hundreds of thousands of clones, around 15% found once. Looked up from germline, CDR1 is MGHRA and CDR2 is YSYEKL. The CDR3 is 17 amino acids. Trimming removed 2 bases from V and 1 base from J; junction bases left unmatched: 11. Using CD45RO/CCR7/CD25/CD127/CD95/CD27, CD4+ naive, central memory, regulatory and stem cell-like memory cells were sorted. The authors obtained over 95% purity in all sorted populations. Of note for this clone: Its antigen is unknown.

The TCR comes from a man aged 18 to 30 with type 1 diabetes. Sequenced input: naive CD4+ T cells from blood. The chain carries TRBV4-1 and TRBJ2-7, with 7 bases matching TRBD2. The CDR3 DNA reads as TGCGCCAGCAGCCAAAGTTCGAGCGGGACTACTTCCTACGAGCAGTACTTC. This encodes CASSQSSSGTTSYEQYF.